These 6 T cell receptor beta chains share one sample of origin, sequenced in a study of OX40 agonist ivuxolimab in advanced cancers. This table comes from immunoSEQ multiplex PCR, and its TCRdb copy is limited to in-frame clones, with some not included. Altogether around 62,000 clones are present, roughly 80% being singletons, with the ten largest covering 3.5% to 4.5%. The starting material was CD4+ or CD8+ T cells sorted from blood, obtained in a trial of the OX40 agonist ivuxolimab. These receptors were taken from an adult with an advanced solid tumor such as melanoma, head and neck, liver or kidney cancer.

The chain has TRBV5-1 and TRBJ2-3, with D perhaps matching TRBD2 (5 bases). Germline-derived CDR1 and CDR2 are SGHRS and YFSETQ. The CDR3 is made up of 16 amino acids. V dropped 3 bases and J dropped 0 bases, with 14 bases sitting between them. The CDR3 DNA is TGCGCCAGCAGCTCGGGGTTGGTGGGTAGCACAGATACGCAGTATTTT. As protein: CASSSGLVGSTDTQYF.

This sequence joins TRBV19 and TRBJ1-5, with D possibly TRBD1 on 5 matching bases. V lost 5 bases and J lost 3, with 14 bases in between. The CDR3 runs to 15 residues. Germline CDR1 is LNHDA and CDR2 is SQIVND (reference sequence). CDR3 amino acids: CASSRGGKANQPQHF. The CDR3 DNA follows: TGTGCCAGTAGTCGGGGGGGGAAGGCCAATCAGCCCCAGCATTTT.

This clone came up a few times. The V and J genes are TRBV9 and TRBJ1-1; D perhaps matches TRBD1 (6 bases). Per germline, CDR1 SGDLS and CDR2 YYNGEE. CDR3 length: 13 residues. The V end lost 3 bases, the J end lost 5 bases, and 11 bases lay between the germline ends. The CDR3 protein is CASSAGGQTEAFF. The CDR3 nucleotides read TGTGCCAGCAGCGCCGGAGGACAGACTGAAGCTTTCTTT.

V gene TRBV6-6 combines with J gene TRBJ1-1; TRBD1 is a possible D gene (5 bases). The germline V gene has CDR1 MNHNY and CDR2 SVGAGI (reference sequence). The CDR3 extends over 11 amino acids. The CDR3 bases are TGTGTTACCCTCAGGGCCACTGAAGCTTTCTTT. Translation: CVTLRATEAFF.

This clone was seen more than once but under ten times. The genes are TRBV18 and TRBJ1-1, with D hard to call. Germline V gene lookup returns CDR1 KGHSH and CDR2 LQKENI. V was shortened by 6 bases and J by 1 base, with 9 bases between the two germline ends. The CDR3 consists of 13 residues. CDR3 sequence: CASSPSENTEAFF. Here the CDR3 DNA reads TGTGCCAGCTCCCCGAGCGAGAACACTGAAGCTTTCTTT.

V and J are TRBV28 and TRBJ2-7, with D tentatively TRBD1 (6 bases). The CDR3 contains 15 residues. CDR1 MDHEN and CDR2 SYDVKM come from the germline V gene. V dropped 6 bases and J dropped 3 bases, with 18 bases sitting between them. The CDR3 sequence: CASRLRGSGNYEQYF. As DNA, the CDR3 is TGTGCCAGCAGGCTAAGGGGGTCGGGGAACTACGAGCAGTACTTC.